The 3 T cell receptor beta chains given below trace back to one sample, sequenced in a study of monozygotic twins with inflammatory bowel disease. For each CDR3 protein, TCRdb gives one entry from its re-call of the 5' RACE reads, without DNA. The table lists fewer than 550,000 distinct CDR3 sequences. Sequencing input: blood. The source of these receptors is a human donor with ulcerative colitis or Crohn's disease, or a healthy co-twin of an affected twin (not recorded which).

The chain joins TRBV3-1 to TRBJ2-7. CDR1 LGHDT and CDR2 YNNKEL come from the germline V gene (reference sequence). The CDR3 has 14 residues. The CDR3 sequence: CASSRGGYSYEQYF.

CDR3 residues: CASSPHRVGAFF. The V call is TRBV6-2 or TRBV6-3, the J call TRBJ1-1; TCRdb lists TRBD1, though no DNA is available to test this call. The CDR3 contains 12 residues. The V gene's germline CDR1 is MNHEY and CDR2 SVGEGT.

The chain uses TRBV12-3 or TRBV12-4 and TRBJ1-6. This CDR3 has 13 amino acids. Here the CDR3 reads CASSLNANSPLHF.